Each of the 25 T cell receptor beta chains below was sequenced from the same sample in a study of identical twins. Each CDR3 protein is one row after TCRdb ran MiXCR on the 5' RACE reads. The data hold hundreds of thousands of distinct CDR3 sequences, with 5.5% to 7.5% observed a single time. Sequenced sample: naive T cells sorted from blood. All receptors derive from a man between 18 and 35 years old in good health.

This clonotype was observed many times. CDR3 region: CASSPTGGSDTGELFF. CDR3 DNA sequence: TGTGCCAGCAGCCCCACTGGGGGGAGCGACACCGGGGAGCTGTTTTTT. V usage is TRBV7-3 and J usage is TRBJ2-2; TRBD2 might be the D (6 bases). Trimming shortened V by 5 bases and J by 3 bases, and 16 bases separated the two germline ends. This CDR3 comprises 16 residues. The germline V gene encodes CDR1 SGHTA and CDR2 FQGTGA.

The J gene is TRBJ2-1, the V gene TRBV7-9, with 9 bases fitting TRBD1. The CDR3 sequence is 16 residues long. Germline V gives CDR1 SEHNR, CDR2 FQNEAQ (reference sequence). V trimming: 5 bases; J trimming: 2 bases; junction bases outside the gene matches: 7. The DNA of the CDR3 is TGTGCCAGCAGCCCGAGACGACAGGGGGCCTACAATGAGCAGTTCTTC. Its protein product is CASSPRRQGAYNEQFF. The entire variable domain, with the rest obtained from reference TRBV7-9 and TRBJ2-1, is as follows: DTGVSQNPRHKITKRGQNVTFRCDPISEHNRLYWYRQTLGQGPEFLTYFQNEAQLEKSRLLSDRFSAERPKGSFSTLEIQRTEQGDSAMYLCASSPRRQGAYNEQFFGPGTRLTVL.

A few counts support this clonotype. This chain connects TRBV7-9 to TRBJ2-5, with D maybe TRBD1 (5 bases). CDR1 is SEHNR and CDR2 is FQNEAQ in the germline V gene (reference sequence). V lost 1 base and J lost 5, with 11 bases in between. CDR3 length: 14 residues. CDR3 in DNA: TGTGCCAGCAGCTTAGGGTCCAGGGATGAGACCCAGTACTTC. It specifies CASSLGSRDETQYF. Looking up the rest from reference TRBV7-9 and TRBJ2-5 gives the full variable domain: DTGVSQNPRHKITKRGQNVTFRCDPISEHNRLYWYRQTLGQGPEFLTYFQNEAQLEKSRLLSDRFSAERPKGSFSTLEIQRTEQGDSAMYLCASSLGSRDETQYFGPGTRLLVL.

This clonotype was picked up a small number of times. The chain uses TRBV20-1 and TRBJ2-4; the D is unclear. CDR1 DFQATT and CDR2 SNEGSKA come from the germline V gene (reference sequence). The CDR3 extends over 10 amino acids. Trimming pared 6 bases from V and 7 bases from J, leaving 7 bases between. In DNA form, the CDR3 reads TGCAGTGCCTTAAGGAACATTCAGTACTTC. Amino acid sequence: CSALRNIQYF.

The sample holds many counts of this clonotype. The DNA for the CDR3 is TGTGCCAGCAGCCAAGATCCAGCGGTCTACAATGAGCAGTTCTTC. Translating gives CASSQDPAVYNEQFF. The genes are TRBV4-2 and TRBJ2-1; D perhaps matches TRBD2 (5 bases). Germline-derived CDR1 and CDR2 are LGHNA and YNFKEQ. V was cut by 0 bases and J by 3 bases, with 9 bases left in between. The CDR3 has 15 residues.

The chain uses TRBV12-5 and TRBJ1-1, with TRBD1 identical over 7 bases. Germline V CDR1 and CDR2: LGHNT, FRNRAP. This CDR3 has 12 residues. Trimming at V came to 3 bases and at J to 11 bases, leaving 6 bases not matched to a gene. The CDR3 protein is CASGFGDREAFF. CDR3 DNA: TGTGCTAGTGGTTTCGGAGACAGGGAGGCTTTCTTT.

This chain links TRBV12-3 or TRBV12-4 with TRBJ2-3, with D perhaps TRBD1 or TRBD2 (5 bases each). V was pared by 5 bases and J by 1 base, with 13 bases between. The CDR3 extends over 15 amino acids. CDR3 sequence (DNA): TGTGCCAGCAGTATCGGGACCACGCGCACAGATACGCAGTATTTT. Amino acid sequence: CASSIGTTRTDTQYF.

This clonotype showed up just a few times. The chain joins TRBV25-1 to TRBJ2-1; TRBD2 matches 11 bases. This CDR3 has 15 residues. Per germline, CDR1 MGHDK and CDR2 SYGVNS. Trimming took 10 bases from V and 9 from J; bases not matched to a gene: 14. CDR3 nucleotide sequence: TGTGCCACCGCGACTAGCGGGAAAGTAAGGGGTGAGCAGTTCTTC. This sequence encodes CATATSGKVRGEQFF.

This clonotype was detected many times. This chain connects TRBV11-2 to TRBJ2-7; perhaps TRBD2 as D (6 bases). This CDR3 comprises 16 residues. Germline V CDR1 and CDR2: SGHAT, FQNNGV. Between the trimmed V and J ends, which lost 5 bases and 7 bases, there was a span of 24 bases. This chain's CDR3 is CASSPLSGGRFGEQYF. The CDR3 DNA sequence: TGTGCCAGCAGCCCACTGTCTGGAGGGAGGTTTGGTGAGCAGTACTTC.

With respect to this clonotype: Because it lacks the conserved phenylalanine or tryptophan at the end, this CDR3 is likely a read error. The genes are TRBV5-6 and TRBJ1-3; 8 bases map to TRBD1. V lost 3 bases to trimming and J lost 1 base; unmatched junction nucleotides: 9. The V gene's germline CDR1 is SGHDT and CDR2 YYEEEE. CDR3 size: 17 residues. In nucleotides, the CDR3 is TGTGCCAGCAGCTCTCGGACAGGGTTGATTTCTGGAAACACCATATATTGT. Translation: CASSSRTGLISGNTIYC.

This CDR3 is CASSLGGPGTEAFF. Written as DNA, the CDR3 is TGTGCCAGCAGTTTGGGGGGGCCGGGCACTGAAGCTTTCTTT. The chain has TRBV27 and TRBJ1-1; possible D gene TRBD1, 6 bases. Trimming pared 3 bases from V and 4 bases from J, leaving 12 bases between. CDR1 is MNHEY, CDR2 SMNVEV, per germline (reference sequence). The CDR3 has 14 residues.

This clonotype was seen repeatedly, ten times or more. One end of the junction is discordant with germline, which a read error may explain. This rearrangement joins TRBV7-9 to TRBJ1-5; D is undetermined. Germline assignment: CDR1 SEHNR and CDR2 FQNEAQ (reference sequence). This CDR3 region has 12 residues. CDR3 DNA: TGTGCCAGCAGTTTAGTAGATCAGCCCCAGCATTTT. It specifies CASSLVDQPQHF.

This clonotype was picked up many times. V usage is TRBV12-3 or TRBV12-4 and J usage is TRBJ1-5; possible D gene TRBD1, 5 bases. This CDR3 spans 12 amino acids. V was pared by 9 bases and J by 8 bases, with 14 bases between. The CDR3 spells CASRRGREPQHF. The CDR3 DNA is TGTGCCAGTCGGCGGGGGAGGGAGCCCCAGCATTTT.

This clonotype has only a few counts. The chain employs TRBV11-3 and TRBJ2-5, with D possibly matching TRBD1 (7 bases). This CDR3 is built from 14 residues. Germline values: CDR1 SGHNT, CDR2 YENEEA. V was trimmed by 2 bases and J by 5 bases, leaving 12 bases between them. This CDR3 reads CASSLQTGRETQYF. CDR3 bases: TGTGCCAGCAGCTTACAGACAGGGAGGGAGACCCAGTACTTC.

The chain combines TRBV6-4 with TRBJ2-3; D is tentatively TRBD1 or TRBD2 (5 bases each). Trimming pared 5 bases from V and 5 bases from J, leaving 17 bases between. This CDR3 spans 15 amino acids. Germline CDR1 reads MRHNA; CDR2 reads SNTAGT. The CDR3 reads CASSSLGTTQDTQYF. The CDR3 DNA reads as TGTGCCAGCAGTAGCCTCGGGACCACCCAAGATACGCAGTATTTT.

DNA of the CDR3: TGTGCCAGCAGGCAAATTCCCGGGACTAGCGGGAGCCACCCCAACAATGAGCAGTTCTTC. Its protein is CASRQIPGTSGSHPNNEQFF. J is TRBJ2-1 and V is TRBV6-2 or TRBV6-3; 14 nucleotides align to TRBD2. CDR3 length: 20 amino acids. V trimming: 6 bases; J trimming: 5 bases; junction bases outside the gene matches: 18. The V gene's germline CDR1 is MNHEY and CDR2 SVGEGT.

This clonotype was counted ten times or more. A read error may account for a junction end that differs from germline. This chain links TRBV12-3 or TRBV12-4 with TRBJ2-1, with 10 nucleotides matching TRBD2. The CDR3 runs 15 residues. The DNA of the CDR3 is TGTGCCAGCAGGTTAGCGGGAGGAACCCACAATGAGCAGTTCTTC. Translation gives CASRLAGGTHNEQFF.

This clonotype was counted many times. The rearrangement links TRBV29-1 to TRBJ2-3, with D perhaps matching TRBD1 or TRBD2 (5 bases each). V lost 5 bases and J lost 6, with 15 bases in between. Germline-derived CDR1 and CDR2 are SQVTM and ANQGSEA. The CDR3 runs to 13 residues. CDR3 protein: CSVRPGTYDTQYF. The CDR3 DNA sequence: TGCAGCGTTCGGCCAGGGACGTACGATACGCAGTATTTT.

This clonotype was recorded many times. The chain employs TRBV12-3 or TRBV12-4 and TRBJ2-7, with D perhaps TRBD1 (5 bases). Trimming shortened V by 10 bases and J by 5 bases, and 24 bases separated the two germline ends. This CDR3 spans 15 amino acids. CDR3 region: CANRLLGSPQHEQYV. The CDR3 nucleotides are TGTGCCAACAGGCTGCTGGGGTCCCCTCAGCACGAGCAGTACGTC.

Remarks on this clonotype: Given a much more abundant clone one base away, this may be a read error. The chain carries TRBV7-2 and TRBJ2-7; unclear D gene. The CDR3 totals 14 residues. Germline-derived CDR1 and CDR2 are SGHTA and FQGNSA. The V and J ends lost 2 bases and 5 bases respectively, with 13 bases between them. The CDR3 is CASSLQQRRNEQYF. CDR3 sequence (DNA): TGTGCCAGCAGCTTACAACAGCGCAGGAACGAGCAGTACTTC.

This clonotype was counted ten times or more. The chain couples TRBV4-3 to TRBJ2-7; no definite D call. The V end was cut by 1 base, the J end by 2 bases, with 6 bases between. Germline V CDR1 and CDR2: LGHNA, YSLEER. CDR3 length: 13 amino acids. CDR3 coding DNA: TGCGCCAGCAGCCAAGGACAACCCTACGAGCAGTACTTC. It yields the protein CASSQGQPYEQYF.

This clonotype has a count of ten or more. The chain uses TRBV7-2 and TRBJ1-2; 7 bases match TRBD1. This CDR3 has 14 residues. Per the germline V gene, CDR1 is SGHTA and CDR2 is FQGNSA. J was trimmed by 8 bases and V by 2 bases; bases with no gene match: 8. The CDR3 region is CASSLTGQAGGYTF. The CDR3 DNA reads as TGTGCCAGCAGCTTAACCGGACAGGCTGGCGGCTACACCTTC. The full variable domain, completed using reference TRBV7-2 and TRBJ1-2, is GAGVSQSPSNKVTEKGKDVELRCDPISGHTALYWYRQSLGQGLEFLIYFQGNSAPDKSGLPSDRFSAERTGGSVSTLTIQRTQQEDSAVYLCASSLTGQAGGYTFGSGTRLTVV.

This clonotype came up many times. The CDR3 sequence is CASRSGGQFEGLNTEAFF. The CDR3 nucleotides read TGCGCCAGCAGATCAGGGGGGCAGTTCGAGGGCTTGAACACTGAAGCTTTCTTT. The chain has TRBV5-1 and TRBJ1-1; 7 nucleotides align to TRBD1. J gave up 0 bases and V 5 bases, and 16 bases lay outside the gene matches. Germline V gene lookup returns CDR1 SGHRS and CDR2 YFSETQ. This CDR3 is 18 amino acids long.

This clonotype came up a few times. The V call is TRBV27, the J call TRBJ2-6; D is undetermined. The V and J ends lost 3 bases and 0 bases respectively, with 6 bases between them. Germline-derived CDR1 and CDR2 are MNHEY and SMNVEV (reference sequence). The CDR3 contains 15 residues. The CDR3 reads CASSFYSSGANVLTF. DNA for the CDR3: TGTGCCAGCAGTTTTTATAGCTCTGGGGCCAACGTCCTGACTTTC.

The sample holds many counts of this clonotype. In DNA, the CDR3 is TGTGCCACCTCCCCCTGGGACAGCTCCTACAATGAGCAGTTCTTC. This gives the protein CATSPWDSSYNEQFF. V is TRBV15 and J is TRBJ2-1, with 7 nucleotides matching TRBD1. The CDR3 contains 15 residues. Per the germline V gene, CDR1 is LNHNV and CDR2 is YYDKDF (reference sequence). V shed 8 bases and J 0 bases; nucleotides not matched to a gene: 7.